The rows below give T cell receptor beta chains drawn from one sample of a study of blood T cells in healthy people across ages. TCRdb re-analysed the 5' RACE reads in MiXCR, keeping a single row per CDR3 protein. The table shows 800,000 to 950,000 distinct CDR3 sequences, with about 37% occurring only once. Sequences were obtained from blood. These TCRs come from a man between 18 and 35 years old in good health. Both conserved end residues are part of each CDR3. D genes are given only for firm matches. Size tells how often a clone was seen (once, few, many) or the class of an expanded clone, and some rows leave it out.

>.|TRBJ1-3|TRBV7-2|.
TGTGCCAGCAGCTTATGGCGGGGGTCTGGAAACACCATATATTTT
CASSLWRGSGNTIYF
>.|TRBJ1-2|TRBV18|.
TGTGCCGGCTCACCTCCGGGCCTCGGTAACTATGGCTACACCTTC
CAGSPPGLGNYGYTF
>many|TRBJ2-7|TRBV4-3|.
TGCGCCAGCAGCCAAGATGGTCAGGGCAGCATCGGCGAGCAGTACTTC
CASSQDGQGSIGEQYF
>.|TRBJ2-7|TRBV12-3/TRBV12-4|TRBD2
TGTGCCTGCAGTTTTAAGATGAGCGGGGGGTCCTCCTACGAGCAGTACTTC
CACSFKMSGGSSYEQYF
>few|TRBJ1-1|TRBV3-1|.
TGTGCCAGCAGCCGGAACAGGGATGGCACTGAAGCTTTCTTT
CASSRNRDGTEAFF
>few|TRBJ2-5|TRBV6-2/TRBV6-3|.
TGTGCCAGCAGTTACCGAGGCCAGAAGAGCATAGAGACCCAGTACTTC
CASSYRGQKSIETQYF
>.|TRBJ2-1|TRBV3-1|.
TGTGCCAGCAGCTCGGGACCGGCCCGTACTTACAATGAGCAGTTCTTC
CASSSGPARTYNEQFF
>few|TRBJ2-5|TRBV4-3|TRBD2
TGCGCCAGCAGTCCCGAACAGCGGGGGGGCTTGGAGACCCAGTACTTC
CASSPEQRGGLETQYF
>few|TRBJ2-3|TRBV27|.
TGTGCCAGCAGTTTAAACGGGGACGCTTATACGCAGTATTTT
CASSLNGDAYTQYF
>many|TRBJ2-3|TRBV7-6|.
TGTGCCAGCAGCTTAATCGACTCTAGCACAGATACGCAGTATTTT
CASSLIDSSTDTQYF
>.|TRBJ1-1|TRBV7-2|TRBD1
TGTGCCAGCAGAAACAGGGGTATGAACACTGAAGCTTTCTTT
CASRNRGMNTEAFF
>few|TRBJ2-1|TRBV10-3|.
TGTGCCATCAGTGAGTCCTTCGGTCGGGCCGACAATGAGCAGTTCTTC
CAISESFGRADNEQFF
>many|TRBJ1-2|TRBV10-3|.
TGTGCCATCAGTACAGGCGATAACTATGGCTACACCTTC
CAISTGDNYGYTF
>.|TRBJ1-6|TRBV6-5|.
TGTGCCAGCAGTTACTCGCAGGGGCCCTCCTATAATTCACCCCTCCACTTT
CASSYSQGPSYNSPLHF
>.|TRBJ2-1|TRBV7-8|TRBD2
TGTGCCAGCAGCTTTGAAGTTCGGGGGACTAGCTCCTACAATGAGCAGTTCTTC
CASSFEVRGTSSYNEQFF
>few|TRBJ2-1|TRBV6-2/TRBV6-3|.
TGTGCCAGCAAGGCTTTCGGTGAGCAGTTCTTC
CASKAFGEQFF
>.|TRBJ2-7|TRBV2|.
TGTGCCAGCACCTATGGCAATGAGCAGTACTTC
CASTYGNEQYF
>few|TRBJ2-7|TRBV20-1|TRBD1
TGCAGTGCTAGACGGAGACAGGGGCTGACCTACGAGCAGTACTTC
CSARRRQGLTYEQYF
>.|TRBJ2-1|TRBV7-2|.
TGTGCCAGCAGCTCCGCGGTAGGGCAGTTCTTC
CASSSAVGQFF
>many|TRBJ1-2|TRBV4-1|.
TGCGCCAGCAGCCAAAACGGACAGAGTAACTATGGCTACACCTTC
CASSQNGQSNYGYTF
>few|TRBJ1-5|TRBV10-3|.
TGTGCCATCAGTCGGGAGCCCAATCAGCCCCAGCATTTT
CAISREPNQPQHF
>few|TRBJ2-2|TRBV7-2|.
TGTGCCCGAACCGGGGGATCGACCGGGGAGCTGTTTTTT
CARTGGSTGELFF
>few|TRBJ2-7|TRBV4-3|.
TGCGCCAGCAGCCAAGATTTCAAGGGTCATAGATCCTACGAGCAGTACTTC
CASSQDFKGHRSYEQYF
>.|TRBJ1-2|TRBV4-1|.
TGCGCCGGCAGCCAGTTATCGGTGGGTGGCTACACCTTC
CAGSQLSVGGYTF